Shown below are 2 T cell receptor beta chains from a single sample sequenced in a study of blood T cell repertoires in COVID-19. Sequencing was performed with immunoSEQ multiplex PCR; in TCRdb, only in-frame clones are kept and a portion is missing. Here the sample spans tens of thousands of clones, approximately 83% being singletons. The sample consisted of peripheral blood. The receptors come from a human donor with acute or convalescent COVID-19. The donor label of this sample is uncertain.

To note about this clone: The same CDR3 can be traced to other DNA sequences in this sample. The chain has TRBV24-1 and TRBJ1-1; D not certain. V was pared by 5 bases and J by 0 bases, with 6 bases between. CDR3 size: 13 residues. Germline V lookup: CDR1 KGHDR, CDR2 SFDVKD. DNA of the CDR3: TGTGCCACCAGTGGGCAGATGAACACTGAAGCTTTCTTT. This gives the protein CATSGQMNTEAFF.

The chain couples TRBV5-6 to TRBJ1-4; TRBD1 aligns across 7 bases. V lost 0 bases and J lost 5; bases outside the gene matches: 7. The CDR3 is 16 residues long. The germline V gene has CDR1 SGHDT and CDR2 YYEEEE. The DNA for the CDR3 is TGTGCCAGCAGCTTGGTGGGACAGCTTTCCAATGAAAAACTGTTTTTT. Its protein product is CASSLVGQLSNEKLFF.